Following are 26 T cell receptor beta chains from one sample sequenced in a study of T cell responses to AZD1222 COVID-19 vaccine. The table came from immunoSEQ multiplex PCR; TCRdb's copy has only in-frame clones and leaves some out. The table includes 80,000 or so clones, approximately 90% detected once. Sequenced material: peripheral blood, taken on day 0 of AZD1222 vaccination. The origin of the receptors is an adult in good health.

The chain recombines TRBV30 with TRBJ1-5; D perhaps matches TRBD1 (6 bases). This CDR3 is 17 amino acids long. Germline assignment: CDR1 GTSNPN and CDR2 SVGIG (reference sequence). V gave up 1 base and J gave up 3 bases, with 19 bases separating them. The CDR3 here is CAWSGRGGSRANQPQHF. The CDR3 DNA follows: TGTGCCTGGAGTGGGCGAGGGGGTAGTAGGGCCAATCAGCCCCAGCATTTT.

The chain uses TRBV11-3 and TRBJ2-3; D possibly corresponds to TRBD2 (5 bases). This CDR3 has 16 residues. CDR1 and CDR2 (germline): SGHNT, YENEEA. Trimming pared 1 base from V and 3 bases from J, leaving 14 bases between. This CDR3 reads CASSLGADGKTDTQYF. The DNA for the CDR3 is TGTGCCAGCAGCTTAGGGGCCGACGGGAAGACAGATACGCAGTATTTT.

This chain joins TRBV20-1 and TRBJ1-2; D is ambiguous. Germline assignment: CDR1 DFQATT and CDR2 SNEGSKA (reference sequence). The CDR3 has 11 amino acids. V lost 2 bases to trimming and J lost 3 bases, with 4 bases between them. The chain's CDR3 is CSARFYYGYTF. The CDR3 DNA is TGCAGTGCTAGATTTTACTATGGCTACACCTTC.

In its sample, this clone was seen a few times. The chain uses TRBV18 and TRBJ1-2, with unresolved D. The V and J ends lost 2 bases and 4 bases respectively, with 8 bases between them. There are 13 residues in the CDR3. In germline, CDR1 is KGHSH, CDR2 LQKENI. CDR3 region: CASSPDYGYGYTF. The CDR3 DNA sequence: TGTGCCAGCTCACCAGACTACGGCTATGGCTACACCTTC.

In its sample, this clone was seen a few times. This chain joins TRBV30 and TRBJ1-3, with D tentatively TRBD1 (5 bases). CDR3 length equals 18 residues. Germline V lookup: CDR1 GTSNPN, CDR2 SVGIG (reference sequence). V was cut by 0 bases and J by 0 bases, with 18 bases left in between. DNA for the CDR3: TGTGCCTGGAGTGTAAGCTTCCGGGGCAGTACCTCTGGAAACACCATATATTTT. It is translated as CAWSVSFRGSTSGNTIYF.

This chain joins TRBV7-8 and TRBJ2-1; maybe TRBD2 (5 bases). V lost 3 bases to trimming and J lost 8 bases, with 14 bases between them. There are 14 residues in the CDR3. Germline V gene lookup returns CDR1 SGHVS and CDR2 FQNEAQ. The CDR3 here is CASSLGNLGDEQFF. Written as DNA, the CDR3 is TGTGCCAGCAGCTTGGGCAACCTCGGGGATGAGCAGTTCTTC.

This rearrangement joins TRBV5-1 to TRBJ1-6; D gene unclear. Germline V CDR1 and CDR2: SGHRS, YFSETQ. The CDR3 spans 15 residues. Trimming pared 0 bases from V and 8 bases from J, leaving 12 bases between. The CDR3 DNA is TGCGCCAGCAGCTTGGAAGGACTAAGATATTCACCCCTCCACTTT. Translating it yields CASSLEGLRYSPLHF.

The rearrangement links TRBV12-5 to TRBJ1-3; D is uncertain. The CDR3 contains 17 residues. The V end was cut by 0 bases, the J end by 5 bases, with 17 bases between. Germline V CDR1 and CDR2: LGHNT, FRNRAP. The CDR3 loop reads CASGLVLTGRRRNTIYF. Here the CDR3 DNA reads TGTGCTAGTGGTTTGGTACTCACCGGGAGGCGTAGAAACACCATATATTTT.

The V and J genes are TRBV30 and TRBJ1-1; D unclear. The CDR3 extends over 12 amino acids. The germline gives CDR1 GTSNPN, CDR2 SVGIG (reference sequence). The CDR3 bases are TGTGCTTGGGGAGGGTATGGATCTGAAGCTTTCTTT. Encoded protein: CAWGGYGSEAFF.

The V gene is TRBV19, the J gene TRBJ1-1; the D is unclear. The V end was cut by 3 bases, the J end by 1 base, with 6 bases between. The V gene's germline CDR1 is LNHDA and CDR2 SQIVND (reference sequence). CDR3 size: 13 residues. CDR3 amino acids: CASSMEGNTEAFF. The CDR3, as DNA: TGTGCCAGTAGTATGGAAGGGAACACTGAAGCTTTCTTT.

The rearrangement joins TRBV3-1 (or the pseudogene TRBV3-2) to TRBJ2-7, with D perhaps being TRBD1 or TRBD2 (6 bases each). The CDR3 runs 15 residues. Trimming took off 0 bases at V and 7 bases at J, with 16 bases between the two ends. Looked up from germline, CDR1 is LGHDT and CDR2 is YNNKEL (reference sequence). CDR3 in DNA: TGTGCCAGCAGCCAAGATCGGCGGGGTACAGGGGAGCAGTACTTC. It codes for CASSQDRRGTGEQYF.

The gene calls are TRBV24-1 and TRBJ2-3; 7 bases fit TRBD2. The V gene end was trimmed by 7 bases and the J gene end by 2 bases; junction bases not matched to a gene: 5. The CDR3 is 14 residues long. CDR1 is KGHDR, CDR2 SFDVKD, per germline. The DNA for the CDR3 is TGTGCCACCAGCTTGGGGGGGTTCACAGATACGCAGTATTTT. As protein: CATSLGGFTDTQYF.

V is TRBV5-1 and J is TRBJ1-1; D not certain. The CDR3 consists of 14 residues. The V gene lost 3 bases and the J gene lost 1 base, with 10 bases spanning the gap. Germline assignment: CDR1 SGHRS and CDR2 YFSETQ. CDR3 bases: TGCGCCAGCAGCTCCGGTATCTCGAACACTGAAGCTTTCTTT. Translating gives CASSSGISNTEAFF. Supplemented by reference TRBV5-1 and TRBJ1-1, the full variable domain reads KAGVTQTPRYLIKTRGQQVTLSCSPISGHRSVSWYQQTPGQGLQFLFEYFSETQRNKGNFPGRFSGRQFSNSRSEMNVSTLELGDSALYLCASSSGISNTEAFFGQGTRLTVV.

This chain uses TRBV9 with TRBJ1-2, with 9 positions matching TRBD1. Germline values: CDR1 SGDLS, CDR2 YYNGEE. The CDR3 is 16 residues long. The V gene end was trimmed by 0 bases and the J gene end by 3 bases; junction bases not matched to a gene: 6. CDR3 bases: TGTGCCAGCAGCGTAGCCCGGGACAGGGCTGACTATGGCTACACCTTC. Its translation is CASSVARDRADYGYTF.

The chain links TRBV18 to TRBJ2-1; D is possibly TRBD1 (5 bases). The germline CDR1 and CDR2 sequences are KGHSH and LQKENI. The ends were cut back, 1 base at V and 2 bases at J, with 6 bases in the middle. This CDR3 is 14 amino acids long. Written as DNA, the CDR3 is TGTGCCAGCTCACCACAGGGGACCTACAATGAGCAGTTCTTC. Protein sequence: CASSPQGTYNEQFF.

V usage is TRBV6-5 and J usage is TRBJ2-1; D possibly corresponds to TRBD2 (6 bases). This CDR3 spans 14 amino acids. V was clipped by 10 bases and J by 9 bases, with 22 bases between them. Germline-derived CDR1 and CDR2 are MNHEY and SVGAGI. CDR3 sequence: CATGGSGTISEQFF. In DNA form, the CDR3 reads TGTGCCACCGGAGGGAGTGGGACGATCAGTGAGCAGTTCTTC.

This clone was recorded only once. The chain employs TRBV19 and TRBJ1-2; 7 bases align to TRBD1. The CDR3 length is 15 residues. Germline V gene sequence: CDR1 LNHDA, CDR2 SQIVND (reference sequence). Trimming removed 3 bases from V and 3 bases from J; junction bases left unmatched: 7. CDR3 sequence reads: CASSIRQGVDYGYTF. The CDR3 DNA reads as TGTGCCAGTAGTATCCGGCAGGGGGTTGACTATGGCTACACCTTC. The entire variable domain, with the rest obtained from reference TRBV19 and TRBJ1-2, is as follows: DGGITQSPKYLFRKEGQNVTLSCEQNLNHDAMYWYRQDPGQGLRLIYYSQIVNDFQKGDIAEGYSVSREKKESFPLTVTSAQKNPTAFYLCASSIRQGVDYGYTFGSGTRLTVV.

In its sample, this clone was seen a few times. The chain joins TRBV7-6 to TRBJ2-7; D remains ambiguous. The CDR3 totals 18 residues. Trimming took 5 bases from V and 4 from J, leaving 27 bases between them. Germline V CDR1 and CDR2: SGHVS, FNYEAQ. CDR3 residues: CASSPDWGFGASDYEQYF. For the CDR3, the DNA is TGTGCCAGCAGCCCCGACTGGGGTTTTGGAGCGAGCGATTACGAGCAGTACTTC.

This clone was seen a handful of times. The chain employs TRBV6-2 or TRBV6-3 and TRBJ1-2; D might be TRBD1 (6 bases). Per the germline V gene, CDR1 is MNHEY and CDR2 is SVGEGT. This CDR3 region has 14 residues. V lost 0 bases to trimming and J lost 8 bases, with 13 bases between them. CDR3 bases: TGTGCCAGCAGTTACTCGATGGGGGCGGGAGGCTACACCTTC. Translating it yields CASSYSMGAGGYTF.

The chain has TRBV9 and TRBJ2-1, with D possibly TRBD2 on 5 matching bases. Germline V lookup: CDR1 SGDLS, CDR2 YYNGEE. This CDR3 has 15 amino acids. V was trimmed by 0 bases and J by 3 bases, leaving 10 bases between them. CDR3 in DNA: TGTGCCAGCAGCGTAGCTGAGGGCAGCTACAATGAGCAGTTCTTC. Encoded protein: CASSVAEGSYNEQFF.

This clone was detected only once. The chain is built from TRBV6-5 and TRBJ2-1; D not certain. With 7 bases removed from V and 10 bases from J, the gap between germline ends came to 17 bases. Looked up from germline, CDR1 is MNHEY and CDR2 is SVGAGI. The CDR3 is made up of 13 amino acids. CDR3 region: CASNAKDASEQFF. Here the CDR3 DNA reads TGTGCCAGCAACGCAAAGGACGCCTCCGAGCAGTTCTTC.

The chain links TRBV7-7 to TRBJ2-1; 8 bases are shared with TRBD2. Per the germline V gene, CDR1 is SSHAT and CDR2 is FNYEAQ (reference sequence). J gave up 5 bases and V 1 base, and 7 bases lay outside the gene matches. The CDR3 has 16 amino acids. CDR3 residues: CASSLGPGGPDNEQFF. CDR3 nucleotides: TGTGCCAGCAGCTTAGGTCCGGGGGGGCCAGACAATGAGCAGTTCTTC.

The CDR3 spells CASSVVPSDTQYF. Written as DNA, the CDR3 is TGTGCCAGCAGCGTAGTACCCTCAGATACGCAGTATTTT. The chain links TRBV9 to TRBJ2-3; D gene unclear. This CDR3 is built from 13 residues. Germline CDR1 reads SGDLS; CDR2 reads YYNGEE. V was shortened by 0 bases and J by 4 bases, with 6 bases between the two germline ends.

The CDR3 DNA reads TGTGCCATCAGTGACAGCCAGCGGGGCGGCACCGGGGAGCTGTTTTTT. It specifies CAISDSQRGGTGELFF. This chain uses TRBV10-3 with TRBJ2-2; 7 positions agree with TRBD2. The CDR3 has 16 amino acids. The J segment lost 4 bases and the V segment lost 3 bases, leaving 8 bases of the junction unmatched. Germline V CDR1 and CDR2: ENHRY, SYGVKD.

This chain links TRBV2 with TRBJ2-6; 7 bases match TRBD1. Germline CDR1 SNHLY, CDR2 FYNNEI. J lost 2 bases, V lost 3 bases, and 10 bases had no gene match. The CDR3 spans 18 residues. In DNA form, the CDR3 reads TGTGCCAGCAGTGAGCTGGGGACAGTGTGGGCTGGGGCCAACGTCCTGACTTTC. Translation gives CASSELGTVWAGANVLTF.

The rearrangement joins TRBV11-3 to TRBJ2-6, with 7 bases aligning to TRBD2. CDR1 and CDR2 from the germline V gene are SGHNT and YENEEA. The junction had 8 bases not matched to a gene; V was cut back by 5 bases and J by 1 base. This CDR3 is 17 amino acids long. The CDR3 spells CASSPGGGPSGANVLTF. CDR3 nucleotide sequence: TGTGCCAGCAGCCCTGGCGGGGGACCTTCTGGGGCCAACGTCCTGACTTTC.